The rows below give T cell receptor beta chains drawn from one sample of a study of molecular identifiers for immune sequencing clone quantification. TCRdb passed the PCR reads through MiXCR, listing each CDR3 protein once. The table has approximately 680,000 distinct CDR3 sequences, around 25% seen once. Sequenced input: naive CD8+ T cells from blood, with Jurkat cell RNA spiked in. The receptors were sampled from a human donor in good health. Some libraries in this study had Jurkat cell RNA spiked in. The CDR3 runs from the conserved cysteine through the conserved F or W. The D gene is left open where the match is weak. Size is omitted from some rows. Given values are once, few, many or a class for expanded clones.

TRBJ2-1,TRBV7-6,TRBD2,many,CASSLASGGAGEQFF,TGTGCCAGCAGCTTAGCTAGCGGGGGGGCCGGTGAGCAGTTCTTC
TRBJ2-7,TRBV27,TRBD2,few,CASSLDAGEVYEQYF,TGTGCCAGCAGTTTAGACGCGGGAGAGGTCTACGAGCAGTACTTC
TRBJ2-7,TRBV2,TRBD1,many,CASLPGQGPGEQYF,TGTGCCAGCCTACCGGGACAGGGGCCGGGGGAGCAGTACTTC
TRBJ2-7,TRBV7-9,.,.,CASSQDSYRYEQYF,TGTGCCAGCAGCCAAGACAGTTATCGATACGAGCAGTACTTC
TRBJ2-3,TRBV3-1,.,.,CASSQVLGTDTQYF,TGTGCCAGCAGCCAAGTCTTGGGTACAGATACGCAGTATTTT
TRBJ1-1,TRBV7-9,.,many,CASSLDNNQNTEAFF,TGTGCCAGCAGCTTAGATAACAACCAGAACACTGAAGCTTTCTTT
TRBJ2-7,TRBV7-2,.,.,CASSSSQGGPSSYEQYF,TGTGCCAGCAGCTCTAGTCAGGGGGGACCGAGCTCCTACGAGCAGTACTTC
TRBJ2-5,TRBV28,TRBD1,many,CASSKTGTGRRETQYF,TGTGCCAGCAGTAAAACCGGGACAGGGCGTCGAGAGACCCAGTACTTC
TRBJ2-7,TRBV6-5,.,many,CASSTRTGVYEQYF,TGTGCCAGCAGTACCCGGACGGGCGTCTACGAGCAGTACTTC
TRBJ2-5,TRBV9,.,few,CASSLGTSPRAQYF,TGTGCCAGCAGCTTAGGGACTTCCCCCCGGGCCCAGTACTTC
TRBJ1-2,TRBV7-9,.,.,CASSFDIGQNYGYTF,TGTGCCAGCAGCTTCGATATAGGACAGAACTATGGCTACACCTTC
TRBJ1-1,TRBV30,.,.,CAWSVWEEEAFF,TGTGCCTGGAGTGTGTGGGAGGAGGAAGCTTTCTTT
TRBJ1-1,TRBV7-9,.,many,CASSHTSRPDTEAFF,TGTGCCAGCAGCCACACATCCCGGCCGGACACTGAAGCTTTCTTT
TRBJ2-1,TRBV7-2,.,many,CASSSDHEQFF,TGTGCCAGCAGTTCAGACCATGAGCAGTTCTTC
TRBJ1-1,TRBV2,.,many,CASMIWRMNTEAFF,TGTGCCAGCATGATATGGCGTATGAACACTGAAGCTTTCTTT
TRBJ1-2,TRBV6-2/TRBV6-3,.,.,CANSYSDAPTF,TGTGCCAACAGTTACTCAGATGCGCCCACCTTC
TRBJ2-5,TRBV12-3/TRBV12-4,.,.,CASSPRTVYQETQYF,TGTGCCAGCAGTCCCAGGACTGTGTACCAAGAGACCCAGTACTTC
TRBJ1-1,TRBV14,TRBD1,many,CASSPRTGGTEAFF,TGCGCCAGCAGCCCCCGGACAGGGGGCACTGAAGCTTTCTTT
TRBJ1-5,TRBV27,.,.,CASSLSGFVSNQPQHF,TGTGCCAGCAGTTTATCCGGGTTTGTTAGCAATCAGCCCCAGCATTTT
TRBJ1-5,TRBV27,.,many,CASSLIGVEGVRQPQHF,TGTGCCAGCAGTTTAATCGGGGTAGAAGGGGTCCGCCAGCCCCAGCATTTT
TRBJ2-3,TRBV11-2,TRBD1,.,CASSPSGDRGSTDAQYF,TGTGCCAGCAGCCCCAGCGGGGACAGGGGGTCCACAGATGCGCAGTATTTT
TRBJ2-1,TRBV6-2/TRBV6-3,.,.,CASSLPVAVLSNNEQFF,TGTGCCAGCAGCCTCCCCGTCGCGGTCCTATCCAACAATGAGCAGTTCTTC
TRBJ1-1,TRBV9,.,few,CASSVQGNMNTEAFF,TGTGCCAGCAGCGTCCAGGGAAACATGAACACTGAAGCTTTCTTT
TRBJ2-7,TRBV4-3,TRBD1,.,CASSQAAQGQTRCEQYF,TGCGCCAGCAGCCAAGCGGCCCAGGGACAGACAAGATGCGAGCAGTACTTC
TRBJ2-7,TRBV3-1,TRBD1,.,CASSLLATGVDEQYF,TGTGCCAGCAGCCTTCTTGCGACAGGGGTCGACGAGCAGTACTTC
TRBJ2-7,TRBV7-9,.,many,CASSLGGTVEQYF,TGTGCCAGCAGCTTAGGGGGCACGGTCGAGCAGTACTTC
TRBJ2-7,TRBV19,TRBD2,.,CASRTSSGTYEQYF,TGTGCCAGTCGGACCTCTAGCGGAACTTACGAGCAGTACTTC
TRBJ2-5,TRBV20-1,TRBD2,few,CSASGRDWYQETQYF,TGCAGTGCTAGCGGGAGGGATTGGTACCAAGAGACCCAGTACTTC